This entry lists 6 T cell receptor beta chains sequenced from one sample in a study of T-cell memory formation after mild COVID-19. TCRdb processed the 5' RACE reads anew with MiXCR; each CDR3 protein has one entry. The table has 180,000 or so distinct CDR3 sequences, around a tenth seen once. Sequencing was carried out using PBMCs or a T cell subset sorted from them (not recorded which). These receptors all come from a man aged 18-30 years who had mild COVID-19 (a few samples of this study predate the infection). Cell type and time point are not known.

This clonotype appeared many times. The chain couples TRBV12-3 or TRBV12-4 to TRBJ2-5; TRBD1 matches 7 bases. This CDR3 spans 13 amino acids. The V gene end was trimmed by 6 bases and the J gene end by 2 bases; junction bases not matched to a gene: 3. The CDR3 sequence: CASSRDRQETQYF. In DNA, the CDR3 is TGTGCCAGCAGCAGGGACAGACAAGAGACCCAGTACTTC.

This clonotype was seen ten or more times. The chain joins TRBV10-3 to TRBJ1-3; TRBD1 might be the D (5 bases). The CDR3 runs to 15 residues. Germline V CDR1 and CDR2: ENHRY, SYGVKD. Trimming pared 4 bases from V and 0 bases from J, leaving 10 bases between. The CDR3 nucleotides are TGTGCCATCAGTGGACAGCCTAGCTCTGGAAACACCATATATTTT. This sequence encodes CAISGQPSSGNTIYF.

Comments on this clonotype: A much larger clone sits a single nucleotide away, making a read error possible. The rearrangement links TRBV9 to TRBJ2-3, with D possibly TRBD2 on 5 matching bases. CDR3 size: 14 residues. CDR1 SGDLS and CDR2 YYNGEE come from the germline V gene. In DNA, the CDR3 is TGTGCCATCAGCGTCCCGGGGAGCACAGATACGCAGTATTTT. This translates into CAISVPGSTDTQYF.

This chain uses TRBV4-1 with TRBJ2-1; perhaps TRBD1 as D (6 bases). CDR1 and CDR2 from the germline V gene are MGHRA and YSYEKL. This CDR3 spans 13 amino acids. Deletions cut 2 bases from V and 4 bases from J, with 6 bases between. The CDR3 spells CASSQQGYNEQFF. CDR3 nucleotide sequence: TGCGCCAGCAGCCAACAGGGGTACAATGAGCAGTTCTTC.

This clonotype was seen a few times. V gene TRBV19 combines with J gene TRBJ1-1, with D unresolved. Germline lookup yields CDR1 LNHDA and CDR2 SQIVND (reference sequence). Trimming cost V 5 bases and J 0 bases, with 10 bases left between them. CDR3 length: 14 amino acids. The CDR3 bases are TGTGCCAGTAGTGCGCTCCAAATGAACACTGAAGCTTTCTTT. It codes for CASSALQMNTEAFF.

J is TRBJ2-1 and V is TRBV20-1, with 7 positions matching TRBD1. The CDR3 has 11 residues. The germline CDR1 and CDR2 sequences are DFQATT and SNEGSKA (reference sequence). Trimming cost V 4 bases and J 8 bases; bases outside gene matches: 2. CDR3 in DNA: TGCAGTGCTACCGACAGGGATGAGCAGTTCTTC. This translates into CSATDRDEQFF.